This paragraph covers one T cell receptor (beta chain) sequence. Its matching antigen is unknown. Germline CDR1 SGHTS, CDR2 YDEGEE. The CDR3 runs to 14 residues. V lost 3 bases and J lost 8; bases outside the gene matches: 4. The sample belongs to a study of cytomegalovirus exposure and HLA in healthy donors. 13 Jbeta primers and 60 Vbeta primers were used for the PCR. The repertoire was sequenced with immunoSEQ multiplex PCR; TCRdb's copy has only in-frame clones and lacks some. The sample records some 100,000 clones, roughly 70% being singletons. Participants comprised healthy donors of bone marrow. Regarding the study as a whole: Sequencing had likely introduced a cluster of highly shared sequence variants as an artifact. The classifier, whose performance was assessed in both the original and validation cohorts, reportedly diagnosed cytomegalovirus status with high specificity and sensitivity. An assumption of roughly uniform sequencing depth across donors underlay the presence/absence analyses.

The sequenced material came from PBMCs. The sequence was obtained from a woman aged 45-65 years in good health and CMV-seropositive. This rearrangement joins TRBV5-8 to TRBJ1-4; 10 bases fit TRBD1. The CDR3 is CASSWDRGGEKLFF. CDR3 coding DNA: TGTGCCAGCAGCTGGGACAGGGGAGGGGAAAAACTGTTTTTT.